This entry is about one T cell receptor beta chain. The sample comes from a study of blood T cell repertoires in COVID-19. Trimming removed 10 bases at V and 2 bases at J, with 15 bases between. CDR3 length: 14 amino acids. Germline V gives CDR1 ENHRY, CDR2 SYGVKD. Sequencing used immunoSEQ multiplex PCR; TCRdb keeps in-frame clones, though not all of them. The sample has roughly 100,000 clones, over 75% seen once. The clonotype originates from a man in his fifties or sixties with acute or convalescent COVID-19. Sequencing was done on a sample of peripheral blood. The chain links TRBV10-3 to TRBJ1-5; D not resolved. CDR3 residues: CATRRSDGNQPQHF. As DNA, the CDR3 is TGTGCCACGCGGCGAAGCGATGGCAATCAGCCCCAGCATTTT.